This is a list of T cell receptor beta chains from one sample in a study of a mutant IDH1 vaccine in newly diagnosed glioma. The antigens these receptors bind are not known. Sequencing used immunoSEQ multiplex PCR; TCRdb keeps in-frame clones, though not all of them. The repertoire consists of around 65,000 clones, with 80% to 85% occurring once and the leading ten covering 3.5% to 4%. Sequencing used PBMCs, obtained from a glioma patient whose treatment included an IDH1 peptide vaccine. The receptor set was obtained from a man aged 25 to 40 with glioma. CDR3s include the opening cysteine and the closing phenylalanine or tryptophan. The order of the fields is D gene, CDR3 length, J gene, V gene, clone size, CDR3 DNA, CDR3 protein. D genes are given only for firm matches. Expanded clones are given a class, and other clones once, few, many or no size at all.

d_call: -
cdr3_length: 15
j_call: TRBJ2-3
v_call: TRBV10-1
clone_size: once
cdr3_nt: TGCGCCAGCAGGCCGGGACCTTCCTTTGAAGATACGCAGTATTTT
cdr3_aa: CASRPGPSFEDTQYF

d_call: -
cdr3_length: 14
j_call: TRBJ1-1
v_call: TRBV7-2
clone_size: few
cdr3_nt: TGTGCCAGCAGCTTGCAGGGAGGTGTCACTGAAGCTTTCTTT
cdr3_aa: CASSLQGGVTEAFF

d_call: TRBD1
cdr3_length: 15
j_call: TRBJ2-3
v_call: TRBV7-2
clone_size: -
cdr3_nt: TGTGCCAGCAGTAACACAGGGGATCAACTTTCCCAGCAGTATTTT
cdr3_aa: CASSNTGDQLSQQYF

d_call: -
cdr3_length: 14
j_call: TRBJ2-3
v_call: TRBV6-6
clone_size: -
cdr3_nt: TGTGCCAGCAGTTACGGCGGAAGCACAGATACGCAGTATTTT
cdr3_aa: CASSYGGSTDTQYF

d_call: -
cdr3_length: 14
j_call: TRBJ2-1
v_call: TRBV7-9
clone_size: -
cdr3_nt: TGTGCCAGCAGCCCGGTAGCGGTTGGGGATGAGCAGTTCTTC
cdr3_aa: CASSPVAVGDEQFF

d_call: TRBD1
cdr3_length: 14
j_call: TRBJ1-5
v_call: TRBV7-9
clone_size: -
cdr3_nt: TGTGCCAGCAGCCTACCGGGACAGCCCGCGCCCCAGCATTTT
cdr3_aa: CASSLPGQPAPQHF

d_call: TRBD2
cdr3_length: 15
j_call: TRBJ2-2
v_call: TRBV7-9
clone_size: -
cdr3_nt: TGTGCCAGCAGCTCCAGCGGGGGGCAGGCCGGGGAGCTGTTTTTT
cdr3_aa: CASSSSGGQAGELFF

d_call: -
cdr3_length: 15
j_call: TRBJ2-3
v_call: TRBV11-2
clone_size: -
cdr3_nt: TGTGCCAGCAGCTTTTTTCAGGGGTTCACAGATACGCAGTATTTT
cdr3_aa: CASSFFQGFTDTQYF

d_call: TRBD1
cdr3_length: 15
j_call: TRBJ2-7
v_call: TRBV11-3
clone_size: -
cdr3_nt: TGTGCCAGCAGCTTACGGGGACAGGGTCGTTACGAGCAGTACTTC
cdr3_aa: CASSLRGQGRYEQYF

d_call: -
cdr3_length: 14
j_call: TRBJ1-2
v_call: TRBV30
clone_size: -
cdr3_nt: TGTGCCTGGGGAGAGCCCCCTGTAGGCTATGGCTACACCTTC
cdr3_aa: CAWGEPPVGYGYTF

d_call: -
cdr3_length: 14
j_call: TRBJ1-1
v_call: TRBV5-1
clone_size: few
cdr3_nt: TGCGCCAGCAGCTTGGACAGCTTGAACACTGAAGCTTTCTTT
cdr3_aa: CASSLDSLNTEAFF

d_call: -
cdr3_length: 13
j_call: TRBJ2-5
v_call: TRBV7-2
clone_size: once
cdr3_nt: TGTGCCAGCAGCTTAGATGGGATAGAGACCCAGTACTTC
cdr3_aa: CASSLDGIETQYF

d_call: -
cdr3_length: 12
j_call: TRBJ1-2
v_call: TRBV30
clone_size: few
cdr3_nt: TGTGCCTGGAGCGGAGATCTCGGGGGCTACACCTTC
cdr3_aa: CAWSGDLGGYTF

d_call: TRBD1
cdr3_length: 14
j_call: TRBJ2-3
v_call: TRBV12-5
clone_size: -
cdr3_nt: TGTGCTAGTGGTTCCGGACAGGGCTTAGATACGCAGTATTTT
cdr3_aa: CASGSGQGLDTQYF

d_call: -
cdr3_length: 13
j_call: TRBJ1-5
v_call: TRBV6-6
clone_size: -
cdr3_nt: TGTGCCAGCAACTACGGCGGGAATCAGCCCCAGCATTTT
cdr3_aa: CASNYGGNQPQHF

d_call: -
cdr3_length: 15
j_call: TRBJ1-2
v_call: TRBV7-2
clone_size: once
cdr3_nt: TGTGCCAGCAGCTTGACGACAGTACCTAACTATGGCTACACCTTC
cdr3_aa: CASSLTTVPNYGYTF

d_call: -
cdr3_length: 16
j_call: TRBJ2-2
v_call: TRBV4-1
clone_size: -
cdr3_nt: TGCGCCAGCAGCTTACGAGGACAGTTAAACACCGGGGAGCTGTTTTTT
cdr3_aa: CASSLRGQLNTGELFF

d_call: -
cdr3_length: 12
j_call: TRBJ1-2
v_call: TRBV10-2
clone_size: -
cdr3_nt: TGCGCCAGCAACGGACAGTCTAATGGCTACACCTTC
cdr3_aa: CASNGQSNGYTF

d_call: -
cdr3_length: 16
j_call: TRBJ2-3
v_call: TRBV2
clone_size: once
cdr3_nt: TGTGCCAGCAGTGAGAGGGCCCGACGGGGGACAGATACGCAGTATTTT
cdr3_aa: CASSERARRGTDTQYF

d_call: TRBD2
cdr3_length: 15
j_call: TRBJ2-5
v_call: TRBV5-4
clone_size: few
cdr3_nt: TGTGCCAGCAGCTTAACTAGCGGGGTCCAAGAGACCCAGTACTTC
cdr3_aa: CASSLTSGVQETQYF

d_call: -
cdr3_length: 13
j_call: TRBJ2-2
v_call: TRBV6-4
clone_size: -
cdr3_nt: TGTGCCAGCAGTGGGACATACACCGGGGAGCTGTTTTTT
cdr3_aa: CASSGTYTGELFF

d_call: -
cdr3_length: 14
j_call: TRBJ1-1
v_call: TRBV6-5
clone_size: -
cdr3_nt: TGTGCCAGCAGATCAAGGGACACCTACGGGCCGGCTTTCTTT
cdr3_aa: CASRSRDTYGPAFF

d_call: -
cdr3_length: 15
j_call: TRBJ1-1
v_call: TRBV14
clone_size: -
cdr3_nt: TGTGCCAGCAGCCAAGATCTAGTCGTTCGGACTGAAGCTTTCTTT
cdr3_aa: CASSQDLVVRTEAFF

d_call: -
cdr3_length: 16
j_call: TRBJ1-2
v_call: TRBV28
clone_size: -
cdr3_nt: TGTGCCAGCAGTTTAATCGACCAACGAGGACTTCATGGCTACACCTTC
cdr3_aa: CASSLIDQRGLHGYTF

d_call: -
cdr3_length: 14
j_call: TRBJ2-5
v_call: TRBV25-1
clone_size: once
cdr3_nt: TGTGCCAGCAGTGACCCCGGACAGAAAGAGACCCAGTACTTC
cdr3_aa: CASSDPGQKETQYF

d_call: -
cdr3_length: 12
j_call: TRBJ2-1
v_call: TRBV29-1
clone_size: -
cdr3_nt: TGCAGCGTTGAGGCAGTCTACAATGAGCAGTTCTTC
cdr3_aa: CSVEAVYNEQFF

d_call: -
cdr3_length: 15
j_call: TRBJ1-6
v_call: TRBV5-1
clone_size: -
cdr3_nt: TGCGCCAGCAGCTTGGACGGACTCGACGATTCACCCCTCCACTTT
cdr3_aa: CASSLDGLDDSPLHF

d_call: -
cdr3_length: 15
j_call: TRBJ2-6
v_call: TRBV6-1
clone_size: -
cdr3_nt: TGTGCCAGTTCGGGCCATGTGGCAGGGGCCAACGTCCTGACTTTC
cdr3_aa: CASSGHVAGANVLTF

d_call: -
cdr3_length: 14
j_call: TRBJ1-1
v_call: TRBV10-1
clone_size: -
cdr3_nt: TGCGCCAGCAGTGAGGGCCGGGCCAACACTGAAGCTTTCTTT
cdr3_aa: CASSEGRANTEAFF

d_call: -
cdr3_length: 14
j_call: TRBJ2-5
v_call: TRBV23-1
clone_size: -
cdr3_nt: TGCGCCAGCAGTTTAGGGCCAGGGAAAGAGACCCAGTACTTC
cdr3_aa: CASSLGPGKETQYF

d_call: -
cdr3_length: 19
j_call: TRBJ2-6
v_call: TRBV11-2
clone_size: -
cdr3_nt: TGTGCCAGCAGCTTAGTTCAGCAAGACTCAAGCTCTGGGGCCAACGTCCTGACTTTC
cdr3_aa: CASSLVQQDSSSGANVLTF

d_call: TRBD2
cdr3_length: 14
j_call: TRBJ2-5
v_call: TRBV10-1
clone_size: once
cdr3_nt: TGCGCCAGCGGCCCGACGAGGCTCGCGGGAGAGCAGTACTTC
cdr3_aa: CASGPTRLAGEQYF

d_call: -
cdr3_length: 14
j_call: TRBJ1-1
v_call: TRBV5-1
clone_size: few
cdr3_nt: TGCGCCAGCAGCCCCGGGGGGTTCGACACTGAAGCTTTCTTT
cdr3_aa: CASSPGGFDTEAFF

d_call: -
cdr3_length: 14
j_call: TRBJ2-5
v_call: TRBV7-2
clone_size: -
cdr3_nt: TGTGCCAGCAGACCCCAACTGGAGCGCCAGACCCAGTACTTC
cdr3_aa: CASRPQLERQTQYF

d_call: TRBD1
cdr3_length: 15
j_call: TRBJ2-7
v_call: TRBV5-8
clone_size: -
cdr3_nt: TGTGCCAGCAGCTTTTGGCAGGGGGTCCCCTACGAGCAGTACTTC
cdr3_aa: CASSFWQGVPYEQYF

d_call: -
cdr3_length: 16
j_call: TRBJ2-2
v_call: TRBV4-2
clone_size: once
cdr3_nt: TGTGCCAGCAGCCAAGATGGTGGGGGTTCCACCGGGGAGCTGTTTTTT
cdr3_aa: CASSQDGGGSTGELFF

d_call: TRBD2
cdr3_length: 15
j_call: TRBJ2-1
v_call: TRBV7-9
clone_size: -
cdr3_nt: TGTGCCAGCAGCCCGGGACTAGCGCTTTACAATGAGCAGTTCTTC
cdr3_aa: CASSPGLALYNEQFF

d_call: -
cdr3_length: 14
j_call: TRBJ1-5
v_call: TRBV27
clone_size: -
cdr3_nt: TGTGCCAGCAGTTTAAGGACGGGCAATCAGCCCCAGCATTTT
cdr3_aa: CASSLRTGNQPQHF

d_call: -
cdr3_length: 12
j_call: TRBJ2-1
v_call: TRBV2
clone_size: -
cdr3_nt: TGTGCCAGCAGTGAAATTCGGACCGAGCAGTTCTTC
cdr3_aa: CASSEIRTEQFF

d_call: -
cdr3_length: 14
j_call: TRBJ2-5
v_call: TRBV5-1
clone_size: -
cdr3_nt: TGCGCCAGCAGCTTGTCTCAGGGACAAGAGACCCAGTACTTC
cdr3_aa: CASSLSQGQETQYF

d_call: TRBD1
cdr3_length: 15
j_call: TRBJ1-5
v_call: TRBV6-5
clone_size: once
cdr3_nt: TGTGCCAGCAGTAAGACAGGGCGGAGCAATCAGCCCCAGCATTTT
cdr3_aa: CASSKTGRSNQPQHF

d_call: TRBD1
cdr3_length: 13
j_call: TRBJ1-5
v_call: TRBV11-2
clone_size: -
cdr3_nt: TGTGCCAGCAGGGGACAGCTTAATCAGCCCCAGCATTTT
cdr3_aa: CASRGQLNQPQHF

d_call: TRBD1
cdr3_length: 16
j_call: TRBJ1-6
v_call: TRBV7-9
clone_size: -
cdr3_nt: TGTGCCAGCAGCTTCCTTACAGGGGTACGGAATTCACCCCTCCACTTT
cdr3_aa: CASSFLTGVRNSPLHF

d_call: TRBD1
cdr3_length: 14
j_call: TRBJ1-6
v_call: TRBV19
clone_size: -
cdr3_nt: TGTGCCAGTAAGCAGGGGGCTACCTTCACACCCCTCCACTTT
cdr3_aa: CASKQGATFTPLHF

d_call: -
cdr3_length: 11
j_call: TRBJ1-1
v_call: TRBV19
clone_size: -
cdr3_nt: TGTGCCAGTAGAAGGACAGAAGGAACTTTCTTT
cdr3_aa: CASRRTEGTFF

d_call: TRBD1
cdr3_length: 13
j_call: TRBJ1-2
v_call: TRBV7-9
clone_size: -
cdr3_nt: TGTGCCAGCAGTACCGGGACAGGATACGGCTACACCTTC
cdr3_aa: CASSTGTGYGYTF

d_call: -
cdr3_length: 15
j_call: TRBJ2-5
v_call: TRBV2
clone_size: -
cdr3_nt: TGTGCCAGCAGTGAGGAGATAGCGCCGGTTGGGACCCAGTACTTC
cdr3_aa: CASSEEIAPVGTQYF

d_call: -
cdr3_length: 17
j_call: TRBJ2-1
v_call: TRBV4-1
clone_size: -
cdr3_nt: TGCGCCAGCAGCCAAGAGGGCTTCCCTAGCCGCTACAATGAGCAGTTCTTC
cdr3_aa: CASSQEGFPSRYNEQFF

d_call: -
cdr3_length: 16
j_call: TRBJ1-5
v_call: TRBV4-2
clone_size: -
cdr3_nt: TGTGCCAGCAGCCAAGCGGTACAGGGTGGCAATCAGCCCCAGCATTTT
cdr3_aa: CASSQAVQGGNQPQHF